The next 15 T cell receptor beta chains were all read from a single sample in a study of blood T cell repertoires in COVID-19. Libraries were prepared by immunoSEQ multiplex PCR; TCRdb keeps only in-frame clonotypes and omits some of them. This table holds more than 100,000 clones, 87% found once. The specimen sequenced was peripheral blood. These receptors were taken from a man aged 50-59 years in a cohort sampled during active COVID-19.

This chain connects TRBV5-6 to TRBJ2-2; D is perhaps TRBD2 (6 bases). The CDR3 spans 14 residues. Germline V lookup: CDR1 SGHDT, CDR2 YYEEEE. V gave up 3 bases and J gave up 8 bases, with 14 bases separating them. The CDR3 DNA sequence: TGTGCCAGCAGCTGGAGGGTTGGTTCGGGGGAGCTGTTTTTT. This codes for CASSWRVGSGELFF.

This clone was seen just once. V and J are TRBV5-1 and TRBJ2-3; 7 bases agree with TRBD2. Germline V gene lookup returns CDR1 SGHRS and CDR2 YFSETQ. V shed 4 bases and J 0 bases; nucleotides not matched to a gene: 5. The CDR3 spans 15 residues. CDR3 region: CASSPGGASTDTQYF. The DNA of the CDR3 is TGCGCCAGCAGCCCGGGGGGTGCCAGCACAGATACGCAGTATTTT. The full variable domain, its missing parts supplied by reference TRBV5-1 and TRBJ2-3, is KAGVTQTPRYLIKTRGQQVTLSCSPISGHRSVSWYQQTPGQGLQFLFEYFSETQRNKGNFPGRFSGRQFSNSRSEMNVSTLELGDSALYLCASSPGGASTDTQYFGPGTRLTVL.

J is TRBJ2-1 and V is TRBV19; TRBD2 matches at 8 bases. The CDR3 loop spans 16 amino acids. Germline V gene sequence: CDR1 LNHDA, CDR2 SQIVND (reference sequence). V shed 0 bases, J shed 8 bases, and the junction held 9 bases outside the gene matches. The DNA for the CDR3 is TGTGCCAGTAGTATAGATCAGGCGGGGGGCCGCGATGAGCAGTTCTTC. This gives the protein CASSIDQAGGRDEQFF.

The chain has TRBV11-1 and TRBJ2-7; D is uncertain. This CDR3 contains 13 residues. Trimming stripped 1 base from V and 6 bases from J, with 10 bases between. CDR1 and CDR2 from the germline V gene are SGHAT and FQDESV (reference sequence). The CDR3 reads CASSLGTSGEQYV. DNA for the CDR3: TGTGCCAGCAGCTTAGGTACGAGTGGCGAGCAGTACGTC.

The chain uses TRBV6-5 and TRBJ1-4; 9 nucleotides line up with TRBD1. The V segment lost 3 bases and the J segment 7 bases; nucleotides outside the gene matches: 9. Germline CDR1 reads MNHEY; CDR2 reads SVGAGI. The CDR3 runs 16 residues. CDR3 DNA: TGTGCCAGCAGTTATTCACAGGGGGCATTTGGTGAAAAACTGTTTTTT. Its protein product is CASSYSQGAFGEKLFF.

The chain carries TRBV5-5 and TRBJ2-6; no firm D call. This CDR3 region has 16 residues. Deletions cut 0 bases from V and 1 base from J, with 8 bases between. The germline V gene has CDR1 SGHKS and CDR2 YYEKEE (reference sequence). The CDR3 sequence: CASSLGRRSGANVLTF. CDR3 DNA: TGTGCCAGCAGCTTGGGACGGCGGTCTGGGGCCAACGTCCTGACTTTC. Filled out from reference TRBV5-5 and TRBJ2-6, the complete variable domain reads DAGVTQSPTHLIKTRGQQVTLRCSPISGHKSVSWYQQVLGQGPQFIFQYYEKEERGRGNFPDRFSARQFPNYSSELNVNALLLGDSALYLCASSLGRRSGANVLTFGAGSRLTVL.

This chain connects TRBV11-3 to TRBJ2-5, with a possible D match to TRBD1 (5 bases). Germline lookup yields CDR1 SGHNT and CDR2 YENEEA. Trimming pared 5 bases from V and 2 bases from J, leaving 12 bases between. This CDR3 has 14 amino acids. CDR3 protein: CASSPGPLQETQYF. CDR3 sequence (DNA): TGTGCCAGCAGCCCAGGGCCCCTTCAAGAGACCCAGTACTTC. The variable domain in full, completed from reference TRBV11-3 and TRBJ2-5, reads EAGVVQSPRYKIIEKKQPVAFWCNPISGHNTLYWYLQNLGQGPELLIRYENEEAVDDSQLPKDRFSAERLKGVDSTLKIQPAELGDSAVYLCASSPGPLQETQYFGPGTRLLVL.

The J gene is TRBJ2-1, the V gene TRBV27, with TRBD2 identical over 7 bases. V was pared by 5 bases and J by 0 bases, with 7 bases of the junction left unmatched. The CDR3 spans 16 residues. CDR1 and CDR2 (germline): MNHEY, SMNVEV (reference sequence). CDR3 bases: TGTGCCAGCAGTATATGGGGGGGGGTCTCCTACAATGAGCAGTTCTTC. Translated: CASSIWGGVSYNEQFF.

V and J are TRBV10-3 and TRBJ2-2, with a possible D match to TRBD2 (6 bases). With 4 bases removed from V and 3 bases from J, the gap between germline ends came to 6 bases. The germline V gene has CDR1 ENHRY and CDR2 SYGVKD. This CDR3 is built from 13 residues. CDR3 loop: CAISGGDTGELFF. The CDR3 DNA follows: TGTGCCATCAGTGGGGGGGACACCGGGGAGCTGTTTTTT.

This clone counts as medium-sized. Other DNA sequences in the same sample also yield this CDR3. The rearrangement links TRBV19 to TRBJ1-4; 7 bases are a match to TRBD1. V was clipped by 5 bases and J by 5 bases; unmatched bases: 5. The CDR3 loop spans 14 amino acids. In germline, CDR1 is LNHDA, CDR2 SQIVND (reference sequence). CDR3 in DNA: TGTGCCAGTAGTCAGGGGGTGAAAAATGAAAAACTGTTTTTT. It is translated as CASSQGVKNEKLFF.

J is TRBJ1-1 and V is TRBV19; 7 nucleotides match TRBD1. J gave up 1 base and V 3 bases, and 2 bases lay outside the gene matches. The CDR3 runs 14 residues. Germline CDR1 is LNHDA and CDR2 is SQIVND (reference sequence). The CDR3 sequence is CASSIRGRNTEAFF. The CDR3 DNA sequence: TGTGCCAGTAGTATCAGGGGGAGGAACACTGAAGCTTTCTTT. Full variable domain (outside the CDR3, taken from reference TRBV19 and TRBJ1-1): DGGITQSPKYLFRKEGQNVTLSCEQNLNHDAMYWYRQDPGQGLRLIYYSQIVNDFQKGDIAEGYSVSREKKESFPLTVTSAQKNPTAFYLCASSIRGRNTEAFFGQGTRLTVV.

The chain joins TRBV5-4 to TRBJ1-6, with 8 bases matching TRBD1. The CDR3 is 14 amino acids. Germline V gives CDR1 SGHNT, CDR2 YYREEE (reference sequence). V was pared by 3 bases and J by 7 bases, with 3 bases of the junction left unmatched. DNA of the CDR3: TGTGCCAGCAGCTGGGGACAGGAAAATTCACCCCTCCACTTT. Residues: CASSWGQENSPLHF.

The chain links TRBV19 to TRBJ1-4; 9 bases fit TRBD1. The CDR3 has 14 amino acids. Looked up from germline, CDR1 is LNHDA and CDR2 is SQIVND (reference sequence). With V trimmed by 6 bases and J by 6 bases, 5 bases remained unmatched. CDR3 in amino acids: CASSHRDRDEKLFF. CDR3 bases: TGTGCCAGTAGCCACCGGGACAGGGATGAAAAACTGTTTTTT.

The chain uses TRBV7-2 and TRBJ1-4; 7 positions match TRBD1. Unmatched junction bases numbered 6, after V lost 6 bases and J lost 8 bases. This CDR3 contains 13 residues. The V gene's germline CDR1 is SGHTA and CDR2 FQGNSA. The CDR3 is CASRITGAEKLFF. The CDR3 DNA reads TGTGCCAGCAGAATCACAGGGGCCGAAAAACTGTTTTTT.

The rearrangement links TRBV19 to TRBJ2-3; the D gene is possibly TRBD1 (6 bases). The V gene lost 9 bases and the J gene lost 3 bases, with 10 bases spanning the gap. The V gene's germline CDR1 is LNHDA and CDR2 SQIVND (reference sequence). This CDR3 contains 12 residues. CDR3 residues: CASRGVTDTQYF. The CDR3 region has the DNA TGTGCCAGCAGGGGTGTGACAGATACGCAGTATTTT. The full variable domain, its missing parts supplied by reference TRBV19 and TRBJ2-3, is DGGITQSPKYLFRKEGQNVTLSCEQNLNHDAMYWYRQDPGQGLRLIYYSQIVNDFQKGDIAEGYSVSREKKESFPLTVTSAQKNPTAFYLCASRGVTDTQYFGPGTRLTVL.